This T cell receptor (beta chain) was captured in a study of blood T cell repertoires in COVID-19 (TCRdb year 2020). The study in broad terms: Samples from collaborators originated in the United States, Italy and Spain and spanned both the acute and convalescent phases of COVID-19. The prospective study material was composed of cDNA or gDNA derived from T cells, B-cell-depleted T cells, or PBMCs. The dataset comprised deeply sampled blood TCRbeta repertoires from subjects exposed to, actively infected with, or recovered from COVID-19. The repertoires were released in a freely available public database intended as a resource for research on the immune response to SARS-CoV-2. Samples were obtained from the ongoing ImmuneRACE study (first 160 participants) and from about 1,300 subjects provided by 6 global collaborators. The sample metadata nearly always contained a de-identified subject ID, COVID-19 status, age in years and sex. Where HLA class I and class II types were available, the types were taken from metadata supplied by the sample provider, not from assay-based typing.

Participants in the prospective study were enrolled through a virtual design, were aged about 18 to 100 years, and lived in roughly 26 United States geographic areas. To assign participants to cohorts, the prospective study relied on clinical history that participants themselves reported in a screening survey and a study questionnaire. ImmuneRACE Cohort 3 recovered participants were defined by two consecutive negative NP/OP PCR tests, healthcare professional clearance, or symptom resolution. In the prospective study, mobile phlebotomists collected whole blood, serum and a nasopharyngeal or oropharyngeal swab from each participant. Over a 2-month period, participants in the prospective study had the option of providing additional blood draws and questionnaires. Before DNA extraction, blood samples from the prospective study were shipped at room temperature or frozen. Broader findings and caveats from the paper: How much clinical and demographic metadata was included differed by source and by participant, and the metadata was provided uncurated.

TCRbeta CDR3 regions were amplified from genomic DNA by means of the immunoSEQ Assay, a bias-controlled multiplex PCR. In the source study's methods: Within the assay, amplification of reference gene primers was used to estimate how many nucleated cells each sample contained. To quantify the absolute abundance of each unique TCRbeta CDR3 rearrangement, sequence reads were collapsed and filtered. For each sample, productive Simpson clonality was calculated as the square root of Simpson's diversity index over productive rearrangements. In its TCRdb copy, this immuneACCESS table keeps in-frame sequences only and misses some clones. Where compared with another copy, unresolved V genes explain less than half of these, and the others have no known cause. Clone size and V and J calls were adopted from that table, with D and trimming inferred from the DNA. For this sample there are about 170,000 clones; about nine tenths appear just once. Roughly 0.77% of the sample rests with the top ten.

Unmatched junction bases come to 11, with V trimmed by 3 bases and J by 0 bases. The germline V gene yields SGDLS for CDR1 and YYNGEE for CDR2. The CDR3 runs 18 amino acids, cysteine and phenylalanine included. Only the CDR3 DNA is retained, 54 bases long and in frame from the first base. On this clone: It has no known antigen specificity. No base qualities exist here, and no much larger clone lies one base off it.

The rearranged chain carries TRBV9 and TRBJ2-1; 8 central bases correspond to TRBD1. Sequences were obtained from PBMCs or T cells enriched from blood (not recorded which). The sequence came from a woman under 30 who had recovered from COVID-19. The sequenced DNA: TGTGCCAGCAGCGCAAGCGGACAGGGCGTAAGCTCCTACAATGAGCAGTTCTTC. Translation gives CASSASGQGVSSYNEQFF.